This TCR beta chain was observed in a study of T cell repertoires in aging, cancer and after chemotherapy. For the study at large: Six age groups, ranging from 30 or younger to 70 or older, included the donors.

This clonotype has more than one count but fewer than ten. Rearranged V-D-J TRB sequences were amplified with a mixed TRB-A/B primer pool. TCRdb re-analysed the multiplex PCR reads in MiXCR, keeping a single row per CDR3 protein. The sample lists 7,500 to 10,000 distinct CDR3 sequences, around 59% occurring once. Peripheral blood genomic DNA, not sorted cells or RNA, was the template. V lost 6 bases and J lost 1; bases outside the gene matches: 5. Germline V lookup: CDR1 MNHEY, CDR2 SVGAGI. The CDR3 extends over 14 amino acids. Input material: blood. The chain recombines TRBV6-5 with TRBJ2-7, with TRBD2 matching over 8 bases. The TCR originated in a human donor with a solid tumor. CDR3 in DNA: TGTGCCAGCAGCCTCGGGAGGGGATCCTACGAGCAGTACTTC. It is translated as CASSLGRGSYEQYF.